These 30 T cell receptor beta chains originate from one sample sequenced in a study of T-cell memory formation after mild COVID-19. TCRdb redid the calling of the 5' RACE reads with MiXCR, one entry per CDR3 protein. The sample lists 300,000 to 400,000 distinct CDR3 sequences, approximately 15% occurring once. Sequenced: PBMCs or a T cell subset sorted from them (not recorded which). Every receptor here comes from a man between 18 and 35 years old who had mild COVID-19 (a few samples of this study predate the infection). Cell type and time point are not known.

A few counts support this clonotype. The chain employs TRBV16 and TRBJ2-2, with D perhaps TRBD1 or TRBD2 (6 bases each). Trimming removed 0 bases at V and 6 bases at J, with 11 bases between. Germline loops: CDR1 KGHSY, CDR2 FQNENV. This CDR3 comprises 15 residues. CDR3 region: CASSQSGGRSGELFF. The DNA of the CDR3 is TGTGCCAGCAGCCAATCGGGGGGCCGATCCGGGGAGCTGTTTTTT.

This clonotype has more than one count but fewer than ten. The chain is built from TRBV4-3 and TRBJ2-6; perhaps TRBD2 as D (5 bases). Germline CDR1 is LGHNA and CDR2 is YSLEER. The CDR3 length is 18 residues. The germline V and J ends were trimmed by 1 base and 1 base, with 14 bases remaining between them. Here the CDR3 reads CASSQGPGSGSGANVLTF. CDR3 coding DNA: TGCGCCAGCAGCCAAGGGCCGGGGTCTGGGTCTGGGGCCAACGTCCTGACTTTC.

This clonotype was recorded a few times. The genes are TRBV12-3 or TRBV12-4 and TRBJ1-5; D remains ambiguous. V dropped 3 bases and J dropped 0 bases, with 6 bases sitting between them. The CDR3 length is 14 residues. CDR3 in amino acids: CASSFLSSNQPQHF. CDR3 DNA sequence: TGTGCCAGCAGTTTTCTCAGTAGCAATCAGCCCCAGCATTTT.

The J gene is TRBJ2-1, the V gene TRBV19, with TRBD2 identical over 10 bases. The CDR3 has 16 amino acids. Germline CDR1 and CDR2: LNHDA and SQIVND (reference sequence). Losses at the gene ends were 6 bases for V and 4 bases for J; bases not matched to a gene: 9. CDR3 sequence: CASRDIAGGRYNEQFF. The CDR3 coding sequence is TGTGCCAGTAGAGATATAGCGGGGGGAAGGTACAATGAGCAGTTCTTC. The variable domain in full, with the rest retrieved from reference TRBV19 and TRBJ2-1, is DGGITQSPKYLFRKEGQNVTLSCEQNLNHDAMYWYRQDPGQGLRLIYYSQIVNDFQKGDIAEGYSVSREKKESFPLTVTSAQKNPTAFYLCASRDIAGGRYNEQFFGPGTRLTVL.

This clonotype occurred a few times. The J gene is TRBJ1-1, the V gene TRBV12-3 or TRBV12-4, with D uncertain. This CDR3 has 11 amino acids. The germline V and J ends were trimmed by 4 bases and 7 bases, with 7 bases remaining between them. In DNA form, the CDR3 reads TGTGCCAGCAGTTGGTCCGTTGAAGCTTTCTTT. Translation gives CASSWSVEAFF.

This chain joins TRBV20-1 and TRBJ2-3; 9 nucleotides align to TRBD2. The germline V gene has CDR1 DFQATT and CDR2 SNEGSKA (reference sequence). V was pared by 2 bases and J by 5 bases, with 17 bases of the junction left unmatched. The CDR3 has 18 residues. The CDR3 protein is CSARSVLAGLPPGDTQYF. CDR3 sequence (DNA): TGCAGTGCTAGATCGGTTCTAGCGGGGCTACCTCCCGGAGATACGCAGTATTTT.

The genes are TRBV6-6 and TRBJ1-1; the D is unclear. Germline V gene sequence: CDR1 MNHNY, CDR2 SVGAGI (reference sequence). The CDR3 totals 12 residues. V lost 2 bases and J 7 bases, leaving 8 bases between the germline ends. CDR3 protein: CASSYAQNEAFF. The DNA of the CDR3 is TGTGCCAGCAGTTACGCACAGAATGAAGCTTTCTTT.

J is TRBJ2-7 and V is TRBV27; 8 nucleotides align to TRBD1. Germline assignment: CDR1 MNHEY and CDR2 SMNVEV (reference sequence). The CDR3 extends over 14 amino acids. V was pared by 9 bases and J by 5 bases, with 12 bases of the junction left unmatched. CDR3 DNA sequence: TGTGCCAGTTTATTGGTCAGGGGGCCCCACGAGCAGTACTTC. It encodes CASLLVRGPHEQYF.

This clonotype occurred a few times. J is TRBJ2-1 and V is TRBV4-2; no firm D call. V dropped 5 bases and J dropped 4 bases, with 6 bases sitting between them. CDR1 is LGHNA, CDR2 YNFKEQ, per germline. This CDR3 spans 12 amino acids. The CDR3 sequence is CASSEPYNEQFF. The CDR3 DNA reads TGTGCCAGCAGCGAGCCGTACAATGAGCAGTTCTTC.

This clonotype came up a few times. The gene calls are TRBV30 and TRBJ2-7; no clear D gene. Per germline, CDR1 GTSNPN and CDR2 SVGIG (reference sequence). Trimming stripped 7 bases from V and 0 bases from J, with 13 bases between. This CDR3 is 13 amino acids long. CDR3 in amino acids: CASRVSSSYEQYF. In nucleotides, the CDR3 is TGTGCCTCAAGGGTGTCGAGCTCCTACGAGCAGTACTTC.

The gene calls are TRBV20-1 and TRBJ2-7, with TRBD2 as a possible D gene (6 bases). Germline assignment: CDR1 DFQATT and CDR2 SNEGSKA (reference sequence). V lost 5 bases and J 4 bases, leaving 21 bases between the germline ends. CDR3 length: 15 residues. The CDR3: CSALIPAGGRYEQYF. The CDR3 DNA is TGCAGTGCTCTGATTCCCGCAGGAGGGAGGTACGAGCAGTACTTC.

In this sample, this clonotype turned up many times. V gene TRBV7-3 combines with J gene TRBJ2-2; 7 positions match TRBD1. This CDR3 has 13 residues. Germline CDR1 is SGHTA and CDR2 is FQGTGA. V shed 5 bases and J 4 bases; nucleotides not matched to a gene: 1. The CDR3 loop is CASSRGLTGELFF. CDR3 coding DNA: TGTGCCAGCAGCAGGGGGCTCACCGGGGAGCTGTTTTTT. The whole variable domain, remainder taken from reference TRBV7-3 and TRBJ2-2, is GAGVSQTPSNKVTEKGKYVELRCDPISGHTALYWYRQSLGQGPEFLIYFQGTGAADDSGLPNDRFFAVRPEGSVSTLKIQRTERGDSAVYLCASSRGLTGELFFGEGSRLTVL.

Only a few counts were recorded for this clonotype. This rearrangement joins TRBV7-2 to TRBJ2-3, with TRBD1 matching over 8 bases. Germline V gene lookup returns CDR1 SGHTA and CDR2 FQGNSA. The CDR3 is made up of 16 amino acids. With 1 base clipped from V and 2 bases from J, the junction kept 5 bases outside the gene matches. The DNA for the CDR3 is TGTGCCAGCAGCTTAGAACAGGGGGTTCCCACAGATACGCAGTATTTT. Amino acid sequence: CASSLEQGVPTDTQYF.

A few counts support this clonotype. The chain has TRBV20-1 and TRBJ2-1; TRBD1 agrees at 7 bases. Per the germline V gene, CDR1 is DFQATT and CDR2 is SNEGSKA (reference sequence). There are 12 residues in the CDR3. V lost 1 base to trimming and J lost 7 bases; unmatched junction nucleotides: 1. CDR3 region: CSARVRGNEQFF. The CDR3 bases are TGCAGTGCTAGAGTCAGGGGGAATGAGCAGTTCTTC.

This clonotype has ten or more counts. This sequence joins TRBV7-2 and TRBJ2-2; weak D call: TRBD1 (6 bases). The V end lost 0 bases, the J end lost 5 bases, and 13 bases lay between the germline ends. Germline V gene lookup returns CDR1 SGHTA and CDR2 FQGNSA. The CDR3 has 16 residues. The CDR3 reads CASSLAAPGVTGELFF. The CDR3 nucleotides are TGTGCCAGCAGCTTAGCGGCGCCAGGGGTAACCGGGGAGCTGTTTTTT.

V and J are TRBV6-6 and TRBJ2-6, with unresolved D. CDR3 length equals 15 residues. Trimming took 8 bases from V and 0 from J, leaving 11 bases between them. Germline V gives CDR1 MNHNY, CDR2 SVGAGI (reference sequence). The DNA for the CDR3 is TGTGCCAGCTCCGACTCGAACTCTGGGGCCAACGTCCTGACTTTC. Its translation is CASSDSNSGANVLTF.

This clonotype occurred a few times. This chain uses TRBV12-3 or TRBV12-4 with TRBJ2-2, with a possible D match to TRBD1 (7 bases). The ends were cut back, 2 bases at V and 7 bases at J, with 14 bases in the middle. The CDR3 covers 15 residues. This chain's CDR3 is CASSLRRGQDGELFF. The CDR3 DNA reads TGTGCCAGCAGTTTAAGGAGGGGGCAGGACGGGGAGCTGTTTTTT.

The rearrangement links TRBV24-1 to TRBJ2-3; TRBD1 matches at 7 bases. Germline assignment: CDR1 KGHDR and CDR2 SFDVKD. The trim removed 8 bases at V and 4 bases at J, leaving 2 bases unmatched. The CDR3 runs to 12 residues. The CDR3 DNA follows: TGTGCCACCAAGGGGGCCGCAGATACGCAGTATTTT. Protein product: CATKGAADTQYF.

In its sample, this clonotype was seen a few times. The chain has TRBV5-1 and TRBJ2-5; TRBD2 is a possible D gene (5 bases). The CDR3 contains 13 residues. V was pared by 4 bases and J by 5 bases, with 12 bases between. CDR1 is SGHRS, CDR2 YFSETQ, per germline. CDR3 loop: CASSEREGETQYF. The CDR3 DNA follows: TGCGCCAGCAGCGAGCGCGAGGGCGAGACCCAGTACTTC.

This clonotype was seen only a few times. J is TRBJ2-1 and V is TRBV12-5; possible D gene TRBD2, 6 bases. CDR1 LGHNT and CDR2 FRNRAP come from the germline V gene. Trimming pared 6 bases from V and 3 bases from J, leaving 18 bases between. This CDR3 contains 16 residues. This CDR3 reads CASGPPGVAGYNEQFF. CDR3 bases: TGTGCTAGTGGCCCACCGGGGGTTGCGGGCTACAATGAGCAGTTCTTC.

The chain combines TRBV5-1 with TRBJ2-2, with 14 bases fitting TRBD2. V gave up 4 bases and J gave up 5 bases; unmatched junction bases: 10. CDR1 and CDR2 (germline): SGHRS, YFSETQ. The length of the CDR3 is 18 residues. Here the CDR3 DNA reads TGCGCCAGCAGCCAAGGGACTAGCGGGGGTTCGAGGACCGGGGAGCTGTTTTTT. As protein: CASSQGTSGGSRTGELFF. The variable domain in full, completed from reference TRBV5-1 and TRBJ2-2, reads KAGVTQTPRYLIKTRGQQVTLSCSPISGHRSVSWYQQTPGQGLQFLFEYFSETQRNKGNFPGRFSGRQFSNSRSEMNVSTLELGDSALYLCASSQGTSGGSRTGELFFGEGSRLTVL.

This clonotype was counted a few times. The chain recombines TRBV27 with TRBJ2-5; D perhaps matches TRBD2 (6 bases). V shed 2 bases and J shed 0 bases, with 7 bases lying between them. This CDR3 has 14 amino acids. Germline assignment: CDR1 MNHEY and CDR2 SMNVEV (reference sequence). Here the CDR3 DNA reads TGTGCCAGCAGTTTAGCGGGGAACCAAGAGACCCAGTACTTC. As protein: CASSLAGNQETQYF.

This clonotype was recorded many times. DNA of the CDR3: TGTGCCAGCAGCCCCGCCGGGATGTCTAACTATGGCTACACCTTC. This codes for CASSPAGMSNYGYTF. The chain uses TRBV13 and TRBJ1-2; D is uncertain. The germline gives CDR1 PRHDT, CDR2 FYEKMQ (reference sequence). Trimming removed 5 bases from V and 0 bases from J, with 13 bases in between. CDR3 length: 15 amino acids.

The chain uses TRBV5-1 and TRBJ2-7; TRBD1 might be the D (5 bases). The CDR3 consists of 16 residues. Trimming took 0 bases from V and 3 from J, leaving 16 bases between them. Germline V CDR1 and CDR2: SGHRS, YFSETQ. CDR3 region: CASSLGSGSVGYEQYF. The CDR3 nucleotides read TGCGCCAGCAGCTTGGGATCAGGGTCGGTCGGCTACGAGCAGTACTTC.

This clonotype was detected a few times. The chain employs TRBV12-3 or TRBV12-4 and TRBJ2-7; D is unresolved. V was shortened by 3 bases and J by 6 bases, with 12 bases between the two germline ends. There are 13 residues in the CDR3. The CDR3 DNA sequence: TGTGCCAGCAGTTTGTCCCTCCTCACCGAGCAGTACTTC. Protein: CASSLSLLTEQYF.

This clonotype was detected a few times. J is TRBJ1-2 and V is TRBV12-3 or TRBV12-4, with 8 bases lining up with TRBD1. V shed 4 bases, J shed 1 base, and the junction held 5 bases outside the gene matches. The CDR3 sequence is 15 residues long. CDR3: CASSSGQAYNYGYTF. The CDR3 DNA reads as TGTGCCAGCAGTTCGGGACAGGCCTATAACTATGGCTACACCTTC.

This clonotype was seen many times. This chain links TRBV4-1 with TRBJ2-3, with 11 bases matching TRBD1. CDR1 MGHRA and CDR2 YSYEKL come from the germline V gene. Unmatched junction bases numbered 9, after V lost 3 bases and J lost 4 bases. The CDR3 runs 17 residues. CDR3 bases: TGCGCCAGCAGCCACGGCCCTGGGACAGGGGGGGCAGATACGCAGTATTTT. Its translation is CASSHGPGTGGADTQYF.

This clonotype was detected only a few times. V and J are TRBV5-1 and TRBJ1-2; no firm D call. Per germline, CDR1 SGHRS and CDR2 YFSETQ. V was clipped by 3 bases and J by 5 bases, with 20 bases between them. CDR3 size: 16 residues. CDR3 residues: CASSWGLRPPSYGYTF. The CDR3 DNA reads as TGCGCCAGCAGCTGGGGTCTTAGACCCCCCTCTTATGGCTACACCTTC.

This clonotype was recorded many times. The chain joins TRBV5-1 to TRBJ2-5; D is possibly TRBD2 (6 bases). Trimming left V 4 bases short and J 1 base short, with 8 bases between. Germline V gives CDR1 SGHRS, CDR2 YFSETQ. This CDR3 is 13 amino acids long. In DNA, the CDR3 is TGCGCCAGCAGCGTGACTAGCCAAGAGACCCAGTACTTC. This gives the protein CASSVTSQETQYF. Combining the CDR3 with reference TRBV5-1 and TRBJ2-5 gives the whole variable domain KAGVTQTPRYLIKTRGQQVTLSCSPISGHRSVSWYQQTPGQGLQFLFEYFSETQRNKGNFPGRFSGRQFSNSRSEMNVSTLELGDSALYLCASSVTSQETQYFGPGTRLLVL.

This clonotype was seen many times. The rearrangement uses TRBV4-1 and TRBJ2-5; 8 nucleotides match TRBD2. This CDR3 is built from 16 residues. CDR1 and CDR2 (germline): MGHRA, YSYEKL. Germline trimming cut 0 bases from V and 6 bases from J; bases unmatched to any gene: 9. CDR3 sequence: CASSQDDGGGLKTQYF. For the CDR3, the DNA is TGCGCCAGCAGCCAAGATGATGGCGGGGGGTTGAAGACCCAGTACTTC.